Given below is one TCR beta chain in context. Sequencing used immunoSEQ multiplex PCR; TCRdb keeps in-frame clones, though not all of them. The sample holds roughly 250,000 clones; around nine tenths are singletons and the top ten take approximately 9.8%. The record originates from a study of blood T cell repertoires in COVID-19. Trimming shortened V by 0 bases and J by 12 bases, and 15 bases separated the two germline ends. Germline CDR1 reads SGHAT; CDR2 reads FQNNGV. The CDR3 loop spans 14 amino acids. Sequences were obtained from peripheral blood. The TCR sequence derives from a man aged 35 to 55 who had recovered from COVID-19. This chain connects TRBV11-2 to TRBJ2-1; tentatively, D is TRBD2 (6 bases). The CDR3 DNA is TGTGCCAGCAGCTTAGATGGGACTCGCTCTGGGCAGTTCTTC. Its protein product is CASSLDGTRSGQFF.